This T cell receptor beta chain was documented in a study of post-analysis software for immune sequencing data. Study-wide background: The courses of disease that were included comprised relapsing-remitting, secondary progressive and progressive-relapsing multiple sclerosis. Findings and caveats of the study: There were about 5 TRBV segments more frequent in patients than controls, and TRBV5-6, TRBV5-1 and TRBV20-1 were among them. Controls significantly exceeded multiple sclerosis patients in normalized Chao1 diversity. Pronounced co-clustering by F measure was evident among identically batched samples.

The V end lost 1 base, the J end lost 5 bases, and 22 bases lay between the germline ends. In germline, CDR1 is SEHNR, CDR2 FQNEAQ (reference sequence). The CDR3 length is 18 residues. TCR beta cDNA libraries included unique molecular identifiers. TCRdb re-called the PCR reads through MiXCR, storing one row per CDR3 protein. The table shows 500,000 to 600,000 distinct CDR3 sequences, with roughly 46% occurring only once. This clonotype appeared a few times. Its antigen is not known. This chain links TRBV7-9 with TRBJ2-3; D unclear. The sample comprised blood. This TCR was sampled from a girl aged 5-17 years with multiple sclerosis. The CDR3 sequence is CASSLDHLRRQIGDTQYF. The CDR3 coding sequence is TGTGCCAGCAGCTTAGATCACTTAAGGCGGCAGATAGGAGATACGCAGTATTTT.